Listed here are 23 T cell receptor beta chains from one sample, sequenced in a study of blood T cell repertoires in COVID-19. Measured with immunoSEQ multiplex PCR; TCRdb has only the in-frame clones, and not every one. The table records 80,000 to 95,000 clones, over 80% of them present only once. Source material: peripheral blood. The receptor set was obtained from an elderly woman with active or convalescent COVID-19.

The V gene is TRBV14, the J gene TRBJ1-4; D uncertain. V was trimmed by 1 base and J by 8 bases, leaving 8 bases between them. The germline V gene encodes CDR1 SGHDN and CDR2 FVKESK. The CDR3 spans 13 residues. CDR3 sequence (DNA): TGTGCCAGCAGCCAAGGTTGGAGAGAAAAACTGTTTTTT. Translation gives CASSQGWREKLFF.

This clone appeared once. V usage is TRBV19 and J usage is TRBJ2-2; 9 bases fit TRBD2. The germline V gene has CDR1 LNHDA and CDR2 SQIVND (reference sequence). This CDR3 has 14 amino acids. Germline trimming cut 6 bases from V and 5 bases from J; bases unmatched to any gene: 4. DNA of the CDR3: TGTGCCAGTAGAGGACTAGCGTCGACCGGGGAGCTGTTTTTT. Amino acid sequence: CASRGLASTGELFF.

The chain links TRBV7-2 to TRBJ1-2; 8 nucleotides align to TRBD1. This CDR3 contains 16 residues. V shed 3 bases and J 0 bases; nucleotides not matched to a gene: 6. The germline gives CDR1 SGHTA, CDR2 FQGNSA. The DNA of the CDR3 is TGTGCCAGCAGCTTGCAGGGGGCAGTAGCTAACTATGGCTACACCTTC. Translating it yields CASSLQGAVANYGYTF.

The chain is built from TRBV28 and TRBJ1-6; D gene unclear. Germline V lookup: CDR1 MDHEN, CDR2 SYDVKM. V gave up 6 bases and J gave up 4 bases, with 7 bases separating them. The CDR3 runs to 13 residues. CDR3 sequence: CASSPSYNSPLHF. For the CDR3, the DNA is TGTGCCAGCAGCCCCTCGTATAATTCACCCCTCCACTTT.

Only a few counts were recorded for this clone. The CDR3 loop reads CAWSSGTAGKLFF. DNA of the CDR3: TGTGCCTGGAGCTCCGGGACAGCCGGAAAACTGTTTTTT. The V call is TRBV30, the J call TRBJ1-4, with 7 bases that match TRBD1. Germline V gives CDR1 GTSNPN, CDR2 SVGIG (reference sequence). V shed 3 bases, J shed 10 bases, and the junction held 8 bases outside the gene matches. This CDR3 is 13 amino acids long.

The chain links TRBV27 to TRBJ2-7, with 9 bases matching TRBD2. Per the germline V gene, CDR1 is MNHEY and CDR2 is SMNVEV (reference sequence). The CDR3 runs to 19 residues. After removal of 1 base from V and 5 bases from J, the junction contained 18 bases not matched to a gene. Written as DNA, the CDR3 is TGTGCCAGCAGTTTATGGGGTCGGGGAGTGGCGGGAGGGCAGCACGAGCAGTACTTC. This encodes CASSLWGRGVAGGQHEQYF.

CDR3 DNA sequence: TGTGCCAGCAGTGGTATTACAGCTAACTATGGCTACACCTTC. It is translated as CASSGITANYGYTF. The chain recombines TRBV2 with TRBJ1-2; D ambiguous. V lost 4 bases and J lost 0, with 9 bases in between. The CDR3 runs 14 residues. Per the germline V gene, CDR1 is SNHLY and CDR2 is FYNNEI.

About this clone: Other DNA sequences in the same sample also yield this CDR3. The genes are TRBV7-2 and TRBJ1-2; D remains ambiguous. The CDR3 is made up of 11 amino acids. In germline, CDR1 is SGHTA, CDR2 FQGNSA. V lost 6 bases to trimming and J lost 8 bases, with 10 bases between them. In nucleotides, the CDR3 is TGTGCCAGCAGTATCGGAGGGGGCTACACCTTC. As protein: CASSIGGGYTF. Together with reference TRBV7-2 and TRBJ1-2, the CDR3 gives the full variable domain: GAGVSQSPSNKVTEKGKDVELRCDPISGHTALYWYRQSLGQGLEFLIYFQGNSAPDKSGLPSDRFSAERTGGSVSTLTIQRTQQEDSAVYLCASSIGGGYTFGSGTRLTVV.

J is TRBJ1-2 and V is TRBV19; D is unclear. The CDR3 is made up of 11 amino acids. Germline-derived CDR1 and CDR2 are LNHDA and SQIVND (reference sequence). Trimming shortened V by 5 bases and J by 12 bases, and 13 bases separated the two germline ends. The CDR3, as DNA: TGTGCCAGTAGTCTTTCGGGTCGCAACACCTTC. It is translated as CASSLSGRNTF.

The chain carries TRBV28 and TRBJ1-2, with 8 bases fitting TRBD1. This CDR3 region has 12 residues. Germline lookup yields CDR1 MDHEN and CDR2 SYDVKM. The J segment lost 8 bases and the V segment lost 6 bases, leaving 5 bases of the junction unmatched. The CDR3 sequence is CASRQGAGGYTF. CDR3 sequence (DNA): TGTGCCAGCAGGCAGGGGGCGGGAGGCTACACCTTC.

The chain combines TRBV30 with TRBJ1-6; the match to TRBD1 covers 8 bases. The junction had 13 bases not matched to a gene; V was cut back by 3 bases and J by 15 bases. The CDR3 loop spans 14 amino acids. The germline CDR1 and CDR2 sequences are GTSNPN and SVGIG (reference sequence). The CDR3 protein is CAWRETGAEFRLHF. CDR3 DNA: TGTGCCTGGAGAGAGACAGGGGCCGAGTTTCGCCTCCACTTT.

The gene calls are TRBV7-9 and TRBJ2-5; 8 bases fit TRBD1. CDR1 is SEHNR and CDR2 is FQNEAQ in the germline V gene (reference sequence). The CDR3 loop spans 16 amino acids. The J segment lost 9 bases and the V segment lost 4 bases, leaving 16 bases of the junction unmatched. CDR3 region: CASSSPNADRAEAQYF. The CDR3 region has the DNA TGTGCCAGCAGCTCCCCCAACGCGGACAGGGCTGAGGCCCAGTACTTC.

The V gene is TRBV6-5, the J gene TRBJ2-7; 10 bases agree with TRBD2. After removal of 6 bases from V and 3 bases from J, the junction contained 8 bases not matched to a gene. In germline, CDR1 is MNHEY, CDR2 SVGAGI. This CDR3 has 15 amino acids. The CDR3 nucleotides are TGTGCCAGCAGGAGCGGGTTAGCGGGAGGCTACGAGCAGTACTTC. It codes for CASRSGLAGGYEQYF.

This clone was observed a handful of times. In nucleotides, the CDR3 is TGCAGTGCTAGTGGCGGACAGGGGACGCCTGAAGCTTTCTTT. This gives the protein CSASGGQGTPEAFF. This sequence joins TRBV20-1 and TRBJ1-1; 9 bases fit TRBD1. V lost 3 bases, J lost 6 bases, and 8 bases stayed unmatched. The V gene's germline CDR1 is DFQATT and CDR2 SNEGSKA (reference sequence). The CDR3 loop spans 14 amino acids.

This chain uses TRBV29-1 with TRBJ2-2; 8 positions match TRBD2. The CDR3 totals 13 residues. Germline V CDR1 and CDR2: SQVTM, ANQGSEA. Trimming took 7 bases from V and 6 from J; bases not matched to a gene: 7. CDR3 coding DNA: TGCAGCGCAGGGACTAGGTTGGCCGGGGAGCTGTTTTTT. Its translation is CSAGTRLAGELFF.

The gene calls are TRBV4-1 and TRBJ1-2; D possibly corresponds to TRBD1 (6 bases). CDR3 size: 17 residues. V was trimmed by 0 bases and J by 7 bases, leaving 21 bases between them. The germline V gene has CDR1 MGHRA and CDR2 YSYEKL. CDR3 sequence reads: CASSQEGFEGGQGGYTF. The DNA of the CDR3 is TGCGCCAGCAGCCAAGAGGGGTTTGAGGGGGGGCAGGGTGGCTACACCTTC.

The genes are TRBV12-3 or TRBV12-4 and TRBJ1-1; D remains ambiguous. The V gene lost 2 bases and the J gene lost 8 bases, with 12 bases spanning the gap. CDR3 size: 13 residues. CDR3 coding DNA: TGTGCCAGCAGTTTATTTCACGTAGAAGAAGCTTTCTTT. The encoded protein is CASSLFHVEEAFF.

The chain links TRBV30 to TRBJ2-7, with D maybe TRBD2 (7 bases). The CDR3 consists of 13 residues. The ends were cut back, 3 bases at V and 2 bases at J, with 11 bases in the middle. Germline V CDR1 and CDR2: GTSNPN, SVGIG (reference sequence). The CDR3 spells CAWRGRGTYEQYF. The CDR3 bases are TGTGCCTGGAGGGGGAGGGGGACCTACGAGCAGTACTTC. The full variable domain, its missing parts supplied by reference TRBV30 and TRBJ2-7, is SQTIHQWPATLVQPVGSPLSLECTVEGTSNPNLYWYRQAAGRGLQLLFYSVGIGQISSEVPQNLSASRPQDRQFILSSKKLLLSDSGFYLCAWRGRGTYEQYFGPGTRLTVT.

The table lists this clone with a few counts. The chain employs TRBV18 and TRBJ1-2; 7 nucleotides line up with TRBD1. This CDR3 comprises 16 residues. The V and J ends lost 2 bases and 6 bases, in that order; junction bases with no gene match: 12. Germline V gene lookup returns CDR1 KGHSH and CDR2 LQKENI. DNA of the CDR3: TGTGCCAGCTCACCAAATCCCCCTACAGGGGAGGATGGCTACACCTTC. Its translation is CASSPNPPTGEDGYTF.

The chain carries TRBV11-3 and TRBJ1-1; D gene ambiguous. The CDR3 contains 13 residues. The germline gives CDR1 SGHNT, CDR2 YENEEA. V was trimmed by 3 bases and J by 5 bases, leaving 10 bases between them. This chain's CDR3 is CASSFVAETEAFF. DNA for the CDR3: TGTGCCAGCAGCTTCGTGGCGGAAACTGAAGCTTTCTTT.

This clone was seen once. J is TRBJ2-5 and V is TRBV6-2 or TRBV6-3; 7 bases fit TRBD2. This CDR3 contains 12 residues. Per germline, CDR1 MNHEY and CDR2 SVGEGT. Losses at the gene ends were 6 bases for V and 9 bases for J; bases not matched to a gene: 7. In DNA form, the CDR3 reads TGTGCCAGCAGCCCTGGGGGGGAGGCCCAGTACTTC. Amino acids: CASSPGGEAQYF.

This clone was counted only a few times. The chain employs TRBV6-6 and TRBJ1-5; possible D gene TRBD1, 6 bases. Deletions cut 5 bases from V and 2 bases from J, with 13 bases between. Germline-derived CDR1 and CDR2 are MNHNY and SVGAGI (reference sequence). CDR3 length: 15 residues. The CDR3 region has the DNA TGTGCCAGCAGTAACACAGGGCCCGGCAATCAGCCCCAGCATTTT. Translation: CASSNTGPGNQPQHF.

Only a few counts were recorded for this clone. The CDR3 bases are TGCGCCAGCAGCTTGGTAGGGGACGAGCAGTACTTC. Amino acids: CASSLVGDEQYF. The V gene is TRBV5-1, the J gene TRBJ2-7; possibly TRBD1 for D (5 bases). The V end lost 0 bases, the J end lost 5 bases, and 6 bases lay between the germline ends. Germline CDR1 and CDR2: SGHRS and YFSETQ. This CDR3 is built from 12 residues.